This entry is about one TCR beta chain. The CDR3 is made up of 14 amino acids. Germline V CDR1 and CDR2: MNHEY, SVGAGI. V was trimmed by 5 bases and J by 7 bases, leaving 12 bases between them. PCR was performed a second time for roughly 7 to 11 cycles using a sample-barcoded 5' primer and a J-beta primer mix. MiXCR, applied by TCRdb to the 5' RACE reads, yields one record per CDR3 protein. Of 1.5 million or so distinct CDR3 sequences listed, approximately 40% were seen once; the top ten hold roughly 7.9%. The sample belongs to a study of blood T cells in healthy people across ages. Samples had at least 7 million PBMCs isolated from them.

The TCR originated in a woman aged 18-29 years in good health. The sample consisted of blood. This sequence joins TRBV6-5 and TRBJ1-6; possibly TRBD1 for D (6 bases). This CDR3 reads CASSHRDKNSPLHF. The CDR3 region has the DNA TGTGCCAGCAGTCACAGGGATAAAAATTCACCCCTCCACTTT.